The 10 T cell receptor beta chains in this list originate from one sample, sequenced in a study of blood T cell repertoires in COVID-19. TCRdb keeps only in-frame clones here, not all; method: immunoSEQ multiplex PCR. The sample consists of 250,000 or so clones, about 88% of them appearing once. The sequencing sample was made of peripheral blood. These receptors were taken from a woman aged 55 to 70 with COVID-19, enrolled during active disease.

The chain combines TRBV3-1 (or the pseudogene TRBV3-2) with TRBJ1-2; 7 positions agree with TRBD1. The CDR3 has 13 amino acids. V shed 6 bases, J shed 3 bases, and the junction held 4 bases outside the gene matches. Looked up from germline, CDR1 is LGHDT and CDR2 is YNNKEL (reference sequence). CDR3: CASRNRGDYGYTF. CDR3 nucleotide sequence: TGTGCCAGCAGGAACAGGGGCGACTATGGCTACACCTTC.

J is TRBJ1-5 and V is TRBV7-2, with TRBD1 identical over 10 bases. The J segment lost 9 bases and the V segment lost 1 base, leaving 6 bases of the junction unmatched. Germline CDR1 and CDR2: SGHTA and FQGNSA. The CDR3 contains 15 residues. The CDR3 DNA follows: TGTGCCAGCAGCTTAGATGGACAGGGGGTTCTGCCCCAGCATTTT. It codes for CASSLDGQGVLPQHF.

The CDR3, as DNA: TGTGCCAGCAGTTATTCTTTCTGGGCAGGGGGAACGGTGGACACTGAAGCTTTCTTT. This codes for CASSYSFWAGGTVDTEAFF. V usage is TRBV6-2 or TRBV6-3 and J usage is TRBJ1-1, with 7 bases matching TRBD1. The CDR3 is 19 residues long. The V gene's germline CDR1 is MNHEY and CDR2 SVGEGT. With V trimmed by 3 bases and J by 3 bases, 19 bases remained unmatched.

The gene calls are TRBV18 and TRBJ1-6, with D hard to call. V dropped 2 bases and J dropped 0 bases, with 8 bases sitting between them. This CDR3 comprises 16 residues. The V gene's germline CDR1 is KGHSH and CDR2 LQKENI. This chain's CDR3 is CASSPVQASYNSPLHF. For the CDR3, the DNA is TGTGCCAGCTCACCAGTCCAGGCCTCCTATAATTCACCCCTCCACTTT. The variable domain in full, completed from reference TRBV18 and TRBJ1-6, reads NAGVMQNPRHLVRRRGQEARLRCSPMKGHSHVYWYRQLPEEGLKFMVYLQKENIIDESGMPKERFSAEFPKEGPSILRIQQVVRGDSAAYFCASSPVQASYNSPLHFGNGTRLTVT.

This clone was found once. This sequence joins TRBV12-5 and TRBJ1-1; unclear D gene. V was cut by 6 bases and J by 1 base, with 12 bases left in between. Germline V gene sequence: CDR1 LGHNT, CDR2 FRNRAP. The CDR3 is made up of 14 amino acids. CDR3 amino acids: CASGETASNTEAFF. CDR3 in DNA: TGTGCTAGTGGCGAAACAGCTTCGAACACTGAAGCTTTCTTT.

In regard to this clone: The same CDR3 arises from other DNA sequences in this sample as well. In DNA, the CDR3 is TGTGCCAGCAGCTGGGCTGGGGGCCCTCGGAATGAGCAGTTCTTC. Translated: CASSWAGGPRNEQFF. This chain joins TRBV5-4 and TRBJ2-1; D perhaps matches TRBD1 (6 bases). V was cut by 3 bases and J by 7 bases, with 17 bases left in between. There are 15 residues in the CDR3. Per the germline V gene, CDR1 is SGHNT and CDR2 is YYREEE (reference sequence).

J is TRBJ1-4 and V is TRBV5-1; D gene unclear. This CDR3 has 14 residues. Germline CDR1 is SGHRS and CDR2 is YFSETQ. The V and J ends lost 3 bases and 9 bases respectively, with 15 bases between them. CDR3 sequence (DNA): TGCGCCAGCAGCTCCCGGGGAGGGATCCAAAAACTGTTTTTT. Amino acid sequence: CASSSRGGIQKLFF.

The gene calls are TRBV6-5 and TRBJ1-6; 7 nucleotides match TRBD1. The CDR3 consists of 13 residues. Germline loops: CDR1 MNHEY, CDR2 SVGAGI. Losses at the gene ends were 10 bases for V and 3 bases for J; bases not matched to a gene: 3. CDR3 DNA sequence: TGTGCCACCTGGGACAGCTATAATTCACCCCTCCACTTT. As protein: CATWDSYNSPLHF.

J is TRBJ2-7 and V is TRBV4-3, with 10 bases fitting TRBD1. Per germline, CDR1 LGHNA and CDR2 YSLEER. With V trimmed by 4 bases and J by 1 base, 7 bases remained unmatched. The CDR3 runs to 16 residues. The CDR3 protein is CASSRGTGALSYEQYF. The CDR3 coding sequence is TGCGCCAGCAGCCGAGGGACAGGGGCCCTATCCTACGAGCAGTACTTC.

This chain connects TRBV2 to TRBJ1-1; 10 nucleotides line up with TRBD1. CDR1 is SNHLY, CDR2 FYNNEI, per germline. The CDR3 loop spans 14 amino acids. With 6 bases clipped from V and 5 bases from J, the junction kept 6 bases outside the gene matches. The CDR3 reads CASRHDRGQTEAFF. The CDR3 region has the DNA TGTGCCAGCAGACACGACAGGGGGCAAACTGAAGCTTTCTTT. The whole variable domain, filled in from reference TRBV2 and TRBJ1-1, reads EPEVTQTPSHQVTQMGQEVILRCVPISNHLYFYWYRQILGQKVEFLVSFYNNEISEKSEIFDDQFSVERPDGSNFTLKIRSTKLEDSAMYFCASRHDRGQTEAFFGQGTRLTVV.